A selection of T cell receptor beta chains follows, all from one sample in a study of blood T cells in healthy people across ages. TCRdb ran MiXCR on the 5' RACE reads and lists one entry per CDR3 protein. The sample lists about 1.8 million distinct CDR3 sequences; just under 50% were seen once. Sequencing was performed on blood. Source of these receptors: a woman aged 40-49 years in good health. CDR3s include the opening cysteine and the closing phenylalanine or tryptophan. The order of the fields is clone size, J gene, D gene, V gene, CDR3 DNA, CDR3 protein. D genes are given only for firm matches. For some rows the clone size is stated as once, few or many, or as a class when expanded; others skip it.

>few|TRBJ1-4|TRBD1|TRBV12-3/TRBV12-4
TGTGCCAGCAGAACCGGGACAGGGAATGAAAAACTGTTTTTT
CASRTGTGNEKLFF
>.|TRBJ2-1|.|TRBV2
TGTGCCAGCAGTGAAGCGCTTTGGGGGGCCGACTCCTACAATGGGCAGTTCTTC
CASSEALWGADSYNGQFF
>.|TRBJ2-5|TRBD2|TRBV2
TGTGCCAGCAGTGTCCCCAGCGGGGTGGAGACCCAGTACTTC
CASSVPSGVETQYF
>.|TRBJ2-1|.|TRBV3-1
TGTGCCAGCAGCCAACAAAGGGGGGCCGGGAGCTCCTACAATGAGCAGTTCTTC
CASSQQRGAGSSYNEQFF
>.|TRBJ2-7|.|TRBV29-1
TGCAGCGTTGGACATGGATTAGGGAACTACGAGCAGTACTTC
CSVGHGLGNYEQYF
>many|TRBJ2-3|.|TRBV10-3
TGTGCCATCAGCCAACAGGGTAGCACAGATACGCAGTATTTT
CAISQQGSTDTQYF
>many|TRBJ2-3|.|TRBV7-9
TGTGCCAGCCAGCAGGTCCGCGATACGCAGTATTTT
CASQQVRDTQYF
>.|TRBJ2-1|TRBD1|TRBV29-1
TGCAGCGAGAATCAGGGGGTCGGGAATGAGCAGTTCTTC
CSENQGVGNEQFF
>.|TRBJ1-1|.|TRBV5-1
TGCGCCAGCAGCTTGGCCGTTCGGGGGGAGGGGACTGAAGCTTTCTTT
CASSLAVRGEGTEAFF
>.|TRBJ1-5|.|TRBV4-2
TGTGCCAGCAGCCAAGATCTGGAGGGGCAGCCCCAGCATTTT
CASSQDLEGQPQHF
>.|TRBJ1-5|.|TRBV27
TGTGCTGTCGGGGCAGGGGAGAATCAGCCCCAGCATTTT
CAVGAGENQPQHF
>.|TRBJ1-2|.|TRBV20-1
TGCAGTGCTCTGCCGGACATCACTAACTATGGCTACACCTTC
CSALPDITNYGYTF
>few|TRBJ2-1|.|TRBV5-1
TGCGCCAGCAGCAAGCTTGAAAGCTCCTACAATGAGCAGTTCTTC
CASSKLESSYNEQFF
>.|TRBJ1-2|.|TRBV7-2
TGTGCCAGCGAGCGGGGTCTCTATGGCTACACCTTC
CASERGLYGYTF
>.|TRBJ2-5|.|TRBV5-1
TGCGCCAGCAGCTTGGAGGCAGGGTTGAAGACCCAGTACTTC
CASSLEAGLKTQYF
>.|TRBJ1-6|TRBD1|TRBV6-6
TGTGCCAGCAGTTACGACAGGGACGGGTCACCCCTCCACTTT
CASSYDRDGSPLHF
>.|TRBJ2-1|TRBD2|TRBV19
TGTGCCAGTAGTCCCGGCGGGGGGGTGGGGTACAATGAGCAGTTCTTC
CASSPGGGVGYNEQFF
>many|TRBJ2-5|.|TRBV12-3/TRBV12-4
TGTGCCAGCAGAAAAGGACTGCAAGAGACCCAGTACTTC
CASRKGLQETQYF
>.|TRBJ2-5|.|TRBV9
TGTGCCAGCAGCCCCTCCCTGGGGCAAGAGACCCAGTACTTC
CASSPSLGQETQYF
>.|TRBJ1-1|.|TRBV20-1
TGCAGAACAGGGAGCATGAACACTGAAGCTTTCTTT
CRTGSMNTEAFF
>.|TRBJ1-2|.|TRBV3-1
TGTGCCAGCAGCCAAGACGCGGGTCCCTACACCTTC
CASSQDAGPYTF
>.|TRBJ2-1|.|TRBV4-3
TGCGCCAGCAGCCAACTTACAGGGAAAGGCAATGAGCAGTTCTTC
CASSQLTGKGNEQFF